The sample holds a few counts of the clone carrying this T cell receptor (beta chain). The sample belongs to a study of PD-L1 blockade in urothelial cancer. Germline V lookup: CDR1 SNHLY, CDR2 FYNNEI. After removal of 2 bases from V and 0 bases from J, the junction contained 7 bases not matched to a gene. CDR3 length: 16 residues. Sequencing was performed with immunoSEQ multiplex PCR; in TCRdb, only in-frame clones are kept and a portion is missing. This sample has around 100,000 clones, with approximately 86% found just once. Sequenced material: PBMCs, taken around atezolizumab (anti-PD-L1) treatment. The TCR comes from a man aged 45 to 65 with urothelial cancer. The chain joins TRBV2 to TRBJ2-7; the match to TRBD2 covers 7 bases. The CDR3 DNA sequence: TGTGCCAGCAGTGAAAGCGCACGGGACTACTCCTACGAGCAGTACTTC. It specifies CASSESARDYSYEQYF.